This TCR beta chain was sequenced during a study of cytomegalovirus exposure and HLA in healthy donors. Study outcomes and limitations: In a later analysis, across HLA loci, associated TCR counts were highest for DRB1, lowest for HLA-C. The number of N-insertions in an Asian-associated ancestry cluster was reportedly below the approximately 600-donor mean in a later analysis. TCR beta chains numbering more than 150 were designated cytomegalovirus-associated.

Each donor's status was that of a healthy bone marrow donor. A remark on this clone: Its antigen is as yet unknown.

The CDR3 totals 18 residues. Germline V gives CDR1 SGHVS, CDR2 FNYEAQ. With V trimmed by 4 bases and J by 3 bases, 13 bases remained unmatched. In the PCR, 60 Vbeta and 13 Jbeta primers were used. Data came from immunoSEQ multiplex PCR; TCRdb stores just in-frame clones and leaves some out. The repertoire holds 130,000 to 150,000 clones, about 76% seen once, with more than 3% in the top ten. The sample was PBMCs. The sequence came from a man between 18 and 35 years old in good health and CMV-seronegative. This chain joins TRBV7-6 and TRBJ1-4; the match to TRBD1 covers 8 bases. CDR3 in DNA: TGTGCCAGCAGCTCCCCCCGGGACAGGCCTTTTTCTAATGAAAAACTGTTTTTT. Protein sequence: CASSSPRDRPFSNEKLFF.